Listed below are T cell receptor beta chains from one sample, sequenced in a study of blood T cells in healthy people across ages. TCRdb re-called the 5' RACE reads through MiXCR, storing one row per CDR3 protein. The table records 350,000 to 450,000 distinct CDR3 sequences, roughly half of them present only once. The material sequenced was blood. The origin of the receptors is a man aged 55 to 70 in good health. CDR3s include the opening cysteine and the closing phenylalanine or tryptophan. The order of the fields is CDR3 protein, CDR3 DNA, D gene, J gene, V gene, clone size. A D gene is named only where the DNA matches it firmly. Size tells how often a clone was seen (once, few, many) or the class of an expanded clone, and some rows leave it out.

cdr3_aa: CATSQRGSTDTQYF
cdr3_nt: TGTGCCACCAGCCAGCGTGGGAGCACAGATACGCAGTATTTT
d_call: NA
j_call: TRBJ2-3
v_call: TRBV24-1
clone_size: NA

cdr3_aa: CSSDRVGYGYTF
cdr3_nt: TGCAGCTCAGATAGGGTTGGCTATGGCTACACCTTC
d_call: NA
j_call: TRBJ1-2
v_call: TRBV29-1
clone_size: NA

cdr3_aa: CASSPGLHPYEQYF
cdr3_nt: TGTGCCAGCAGTCCGGGACTCCATCCCTACGAGCAGTACTTC
d_call: NA
j_call: TRBJ2-7
v_call: TRBV28
clone_size: NA

cdr3_aa: CASSERRGWETQYF
cdr3_nt: TGTGCCAGCAGTGAACGTCGGGGGTGGGAGACCCAGTACTTC
d_call: NA
j_call: TRBJ2-5
v_call: TRBV25-1
clone_size: NA

cdr3_aa: CATSDSGTGGVDGYTF
cdr3_nt: TGTGCCACCAGTGACTCCGGGACAGGGGGTGTCGATGGCTACACCTTC
d_call: TRBD1
j_call: TRBJ1-2
v_call: TRBV24-1
clone_size: NA

cdr3_aa: CSARQQGEGYTF
cdr3_nt: TGCAGTGCTAGACAACAGGGGGAGGGCTACACCTTC
d_call: TRBD1
j_call: TRBJ1-2
v_call: TRBV20-1
clone_size: NA

cdr3_aa: CASSRDSSNYGYTF
cdr3_nt: TGCGCCAGCAGCCGGGACAGCTCTAACTATGGCTACACCTTC
d_call: TRBD1
j_call: TRBJ1-2
v_call: TRBV4-3
clone_size: few

cdr3_aa: CVSSRPAATQETQYF
cdr3_nt: TGTGTCAGCAGTCGCCCCGCGGCAACCCAAGAGACCCAGTACTTC
d_call: NA
j_call: TRBJ2-5
v_call: TRBV28
clone_size: NA

cdr3_aa: CATSRDLAGGSQYF
cdr3_nt: TGTGCCACCAGCAGGGACCTAGCGGGAGGGTCGCAGTATTTT
d_call: TRBD2
j_call: TRBJ2-3
v_call: TRBV15
clone_size: NA

cdr3_aa: CSATGTSGGHTYEQYF
cdr3_nt: TGCAGTGCGACTGGGACTAGCGGGGGGCACACCTACGAGCAGTACTTC
d_call: TRBD2
j_call: TRBJ2-7
v_call: TRBV20-1
clone_size: many

cdr3_aa: CASSPDLRQGTRGNQPQHF
cdr3_nt: TGTGCCAGCAGCCCAGACCTCCGACAAGGAACTCGGGGCAATCAGCCCCAGCATTTT
d_call: NA
j_call: TRBJ1-5
v_call: TRBV7-8
clone_size: NA

cdr3_aa: CASSRGGRKEETQYF
cdr3_nt: TGTGCCAGCAGCCGAGGGGGAAGAAAAGAAGAGACCCAGTACTTC
d_call: NA
j_call: TRBJ2-5
v_call: TRBV7-2
clone_size: NA

cdr3_aa: CASSLGVGTPYEQYF
cdr3_nt: TGTGCCAGCAGCTTAGGGGTAGGGACCCCCTACGAGCAGTACTTC
d_call: NA
j_call: TRBJ2-7
v_call: TRBV7-9
clone_size: NA

cdr3_aa: CASSLGRQTETQYF
cdr3_nt: TGCGCCAGCAGCTTGGGGAGACAGACGGAGACCCAGTACTTC
d_call: NA
j_call: TRBJ2-5
v_call: TRBV5-1
clone_size: few

cdr3_aa: CASMDTVGDEKLFF
cdr3_nt: TGTGCCAGCATGGACACCGTTGGGGATGAAAAACTGTTTTTT
d_call: NA
j_call: TRBJ1-4
v_call: TRBV6-1
clone_size: NA

cdr3_aa: CSVAGHMNTEAFF
cdr3_nt: TGCAGCGTTGCGGGGCACATGAACACTGAAGCTTTCTTT
d_call: NA
j_call: TRBJ1-1
v_call: TRBV29-1
clone_size: NA

cdr3_aa: CASSFGRMGETQYF
cdr3_nt: TGTGCCAGCAGCTTCGGCCGAATGGGGGAGACCCAGTACTTC
d_call: NA
j_call: TRBJ2-5
v_call: TRBV7-9
clone_size: NA

cdr3_aa: CASRQGGSDTQYF
cdr3_nt: TGTGCCAGCAGACAGGGGGGATCAGATACGCAGTATTTT
d_call: TRBD1
j_call: TRBJ2-3
v_call: TRBV28
clone_size: NA

cdr3_aa: CASSDGGRYVYTF
cdr3_nt: TGTGCCAGCAGCGATGGAGGACGGTATGTCTACACCTTC
d_call: NA
j_call: TRBJ1-2
v_call: TRBV6-1
clone_size: few

cdr3_aa: CASSQVLARADTQYF
cdr3_nt: TGTGCCAGCAGCCAAGTACTAGCAAGGGCAGATACGCAGTATTTT
d_call: NA
j_call: TRBJ2-3
v_call: TRBV3-1
clone_size: NA

cdr3_aa: CAWSVGDRGFQPQHF
cdr3_nt: TGTGCCTGGAGTGTGGGTGACAGGGGGTTTCAGCCCCAGCATTTT
d_call: TRBD1
j_call: TRBJ1-5
v_call: TRBV30
clone_size: once

cdr3_aa: CASRGGGGHYGYTF
cdr3_nt: TGTGCCAGCAGGGGTGGAGGGGGCCACTATGGCTACACCTTC
d_call: TRBD1
j_call: TRBJ1-2
v_call: TRBV28
clone_size: NA

cdr3_aa: CASTPWGQSSYNEQFF
cdr3_nt: TGCGCCAGCACTCCGTGGGGCCAGAGCTCCTACAATGAGCAGTTCTTC
d_call: NA
j_call: TRBJ2-1
v_call: TRBV5-1
clone_size: NA

cdr3_aa: CASSMGTMGETQYF
cdr3_nt: TGCGCCAGCAGCATGGGGACTATGGGAGAGACCCAGTACTTC
d_call: TRBD2
j_call: TRBJ2-5
v_call: TRBV5-1
clone_size: NA

cdr3_aa: CASSLPGYYEQYF
cdr3_nt: TGTGCCAGCAGTTTACCAGGGTACTACGAGCAGTACTTC
d_call: NA
j_call: TRBJ2-7
v_call: TRBV12-3/TRBV12-4
clone_size: NA

cdr3_aa: CSAIAPRDSGGLGEQYF
cdr3_nt: TGCAGTGCTATTGCCCCCCGGGATAGCGGGGGTTTAGGCGAGCAGTACTTC
d_call: TRBD2
j_call: TRBJ2-7
v_call: TRBV20-1
clone_size: few

cdr3_aa: CASSEGGSNYGYTF
cdr3_nt: TGTGCCAGCAGCGAGGGGGGATCTAACTATGGCTACACCTTC
d_call: NA
j_call: TRBJ1-2
v_call: TRBV28
clone_size: many

cdr3_aa: CAISESALGAGRAKNIQYF
cdr3_nt: TGTGCCATCAGTGAGTCTGCTTTAGGTGCGGGACGGGCCAAAAACATTCAGTACTTC
d_call: NA
j_call: TRBJ2-4
v_call: TRBV10-3
clone_size: NA

cdr3_aa: CASSLILANEQYF
cdr3_nt: TGTGCCAGCAGCTTAATACTAGCGAACGAGCAGTACTTC
d_call: TRBD2
j_call: TRBJ2-7
v_call: TRBV11-1
clone_size: NA

cdr3_aa: CSARRPLGDTEAFF
cdr3_nt: TGCAGTGCTAGAAGGCCTTTGGGGGACACTGAAGCTTTCTTT
d_call: NA
j_call: TRBJ1-1
v_call: TRBV20-1
clone_size: NA

cdr3_aa: CASREGSGRSSYNEQFF
cdr3_nt: TGCGCCAGCAGAGAAGGTAGCGGGAGGAGCTCCTACAATGAGCAGTTCTTC
d_call: TRBD2
j_call: TRBJ2-1
v_call: TRBV5-1
clone_size: NA

cdr3_aa: CVSTGPVQETQYF
cdr3_nt: TGTGTCAGCACCGGACCGGTACAAGAGACCCAGTACTTC
d_call: NA
j_call: TRBJ2-5
v_call: TRBV2
clone_size: NA

cdr3_aa: CARNHFRCQVQFF
cdr3_nt: TGTGCCCGCAACCACTTCCGCTGTCAAGTCCAGTTCTTC
d_call: NA
j_call: TRBJ2-1
v_call: TRBV12-3/TRBV12-4
clone_size: NA

cdr3_aa: CASSQAGLNTEAFF
cdr3_nt: TGTGCCAGCAGCCAAGCAGGTTTGAACACTGAAGCTTTCTTT
d_call: NA
j_call: TRBJ1-1
v_call: TRBV14
clone_size: NA

cdr3_aa: CSHSGTSSNEQFF
cdr3_nt: TGCAGCCATTCAGGGACCTCGAGCAATGAGCAGTTCTTC
d_call: NA
j_call: TRBJ2-1
v_call: TRBV29-1
clone_size: NA

cdr3_aa: CASSLVSSEQYF
cdr3_nt: TGTGCCAGCAGCCTCGTGTCGAGTGAGCAGTACTTC
d_call: NA
j_call: TRBJ2-5
v_call: TRBV7-8
clone_size: once

cdr3_aa: CASQWGGTYEQYF
cdr3_nt: TGTGCCAGCCAGTGGGGGGGGACCTACGAGCAGTACTTC
d_call: TRBD2
j_call: TRBJ2-7
v_call: TRBV11-2
clone_size: NA